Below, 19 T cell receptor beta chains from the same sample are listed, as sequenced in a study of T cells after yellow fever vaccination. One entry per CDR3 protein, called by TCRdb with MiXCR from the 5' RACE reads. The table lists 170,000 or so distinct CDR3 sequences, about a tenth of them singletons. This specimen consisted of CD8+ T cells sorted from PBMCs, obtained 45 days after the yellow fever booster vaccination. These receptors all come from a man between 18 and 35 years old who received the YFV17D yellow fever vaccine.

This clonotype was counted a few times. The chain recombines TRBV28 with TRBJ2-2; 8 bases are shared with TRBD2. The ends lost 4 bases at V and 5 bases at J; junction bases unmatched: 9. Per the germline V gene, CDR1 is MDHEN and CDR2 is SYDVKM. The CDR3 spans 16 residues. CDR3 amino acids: CASSSTGGRMTGELFF. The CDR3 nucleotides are TGTGCCAGCAGTTCAACGGGGGGGAGGATGACCGGGGAGCTGTTTTTT.

CDR3 sequence: CASAGGGDNQPQHF. CDR3 nucleotides: TGTGCCAGTGCGGGGGGCGGAGATAATCAGCCCCAGCATTTT. This chain connects TRBV9 to TRBJ1-5; possible D gene TRBD1, 6 bases. Germline V gene sequence: CDR1 SGDLS, CDR2 YYNGEE. The length of the CDR3 is 14 residues. V lost 8 bases and J lost 4, with 16 bases in between.

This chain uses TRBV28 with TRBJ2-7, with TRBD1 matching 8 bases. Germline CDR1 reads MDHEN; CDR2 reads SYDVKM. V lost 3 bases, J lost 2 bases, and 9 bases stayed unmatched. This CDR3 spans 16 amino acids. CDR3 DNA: TGTGCCAGCAGTTTTAGTAGGACAGGGACCGCCTACGAGCAGTACGTC. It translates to CASSFSRTGTAYEQYV.

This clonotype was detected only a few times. CDR3 nucleotide sequence: TGTGCCAGCAATCCAGGGCGGGGCCCGTACGAGCAGTACGTC. It specifies CASNPGRGPYEQYV. The rearrangement uses TRBV28 and TRBJ2-7, with a possible D match to TRBD2 (6 bases). Per the germline V gene, CDR1 is MDHEN and CDR2 is SYDVKM. The CDR3 spans 14 residues. With 7 bases removed from V and 4 bases from J, the gap between germline ends came to 17 bases.

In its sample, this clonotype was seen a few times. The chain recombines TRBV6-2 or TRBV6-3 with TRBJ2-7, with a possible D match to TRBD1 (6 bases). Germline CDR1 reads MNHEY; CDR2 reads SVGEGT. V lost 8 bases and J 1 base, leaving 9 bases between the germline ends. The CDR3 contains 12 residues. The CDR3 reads CASGTGSYEQYV. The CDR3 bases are TGTGCCAGCGGTACAGGGTCCTACGAGCAGTACGTC.

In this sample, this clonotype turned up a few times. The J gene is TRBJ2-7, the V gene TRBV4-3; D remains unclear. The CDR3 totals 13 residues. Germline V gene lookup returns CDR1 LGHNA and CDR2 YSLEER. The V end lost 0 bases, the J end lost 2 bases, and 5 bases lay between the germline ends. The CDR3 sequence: CASSQDLAYEQYV. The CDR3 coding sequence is TGCGCCAGCAGCCAAGATTTGGCCTACGAGCAGTACGTC.

The CDR3 loop is CSVGFQGRDTQYF. As DNA, the CDR3 is TGCAGCGTTGGTTTTCAGGGTAGGGATACGCAGTATTTT. V and J are TRBV29-1 and TRBJ2-3; D might be TRBD1 (5 bases). Germline CDR1 and CDR2: SQVTM and ANQGSEA. The CDR3 has 13 residues. With 4 bases removed from V and 6 bases from J, the gap between germline ends came to 14 bases.

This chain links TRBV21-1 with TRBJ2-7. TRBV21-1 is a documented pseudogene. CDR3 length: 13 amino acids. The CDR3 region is CASKYHRAYEQYV. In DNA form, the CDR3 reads TGTGCCAGCAAGTACCATCGAGCCTACGAGCAGTACGTC.

DNA for the CDR3: TGTGCCAGCAGCCCCGACGGGGGCTATTTCTATGGCTACACCTTC. Translation gives CASSPDGGYFYGYTF. This rearrangement joins TRBV12-3 or TRBV12-4 to TRBJ1-2; possibly TRBD1 for D (6 bases). V lost 6 bases to trimming and J lost 4 bases, with 18 bases between them. CDR3 length: 15 amino acids.

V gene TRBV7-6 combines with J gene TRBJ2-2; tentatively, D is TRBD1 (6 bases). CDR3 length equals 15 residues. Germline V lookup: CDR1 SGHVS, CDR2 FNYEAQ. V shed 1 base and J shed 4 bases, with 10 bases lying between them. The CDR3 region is CASSLGSGATGELFF. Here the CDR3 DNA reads TGTGCCAGCAGCTTAGGGTCAGGGGCCACCGGGGAGCTGTTTTTT.

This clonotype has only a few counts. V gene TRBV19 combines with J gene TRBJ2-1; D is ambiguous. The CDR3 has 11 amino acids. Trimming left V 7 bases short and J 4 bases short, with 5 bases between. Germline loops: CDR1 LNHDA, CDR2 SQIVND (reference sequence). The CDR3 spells CASTLYNEQFF. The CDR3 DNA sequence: TGTGCCAGTACCCTATACAATGAGCAGTTCTTC.

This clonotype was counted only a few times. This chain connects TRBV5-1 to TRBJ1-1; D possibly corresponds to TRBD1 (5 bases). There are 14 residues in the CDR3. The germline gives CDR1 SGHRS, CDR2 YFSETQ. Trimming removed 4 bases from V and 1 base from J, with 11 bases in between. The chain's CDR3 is CASSPHRTNTEAFF. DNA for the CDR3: TGCGCCAGCAGCCCACACAGGACGAACACTGAAGCTTTCTTT. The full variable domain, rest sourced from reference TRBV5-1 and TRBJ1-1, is KAGVTQTPRYLIKTRGQQVTLSCSPISGHRSVSWYQQTPGQGLQFLFEYFSETQRNKGNFPGRFSGRQFSNSRSEMNVSTLELGDSALYLCASSPHRTNTEAFFGQGTRLTVV.

CDR3 protein: CSGLEGNTEAFF. CDR3 in DNA: TGCAGCGGTTTGGAGGGGAACACTGAAGCTTTCTTT. The chain uses TRBV29-1 and TRBJ1-1, with unresolved D. The germline CDR1 and CDR2 sequences are SQVTM and ANQGSEA. There are 12 residues in the CDR3. Trimming stripped 7 bases from V and 1 base from J, with 10 bases between.

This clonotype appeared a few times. CDR3 in DNA: TGTGCCAGCAGCCCGGTAGGGACTAGCCGCGAGCAGTACGTC. Amino acids: CASSPVGTSREQYV. The chain has TRBV5-5 and TRBJ2-7; TRBD2 aligns across 9 bases. This CDR3 is built from 14 residues. Looked up from germline, CDR1 is SGHKS and CDR2 is YYEKEE (reference sequence). With 4 bases clipped from V and 6 bases from J, the junction kept 8 bases outside the gene matches.

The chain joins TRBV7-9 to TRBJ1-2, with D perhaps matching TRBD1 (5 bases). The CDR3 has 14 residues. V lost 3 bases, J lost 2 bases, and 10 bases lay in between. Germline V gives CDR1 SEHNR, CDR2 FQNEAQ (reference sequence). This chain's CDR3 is CASSLGRANYGYTF. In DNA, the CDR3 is TGTGCCAGCAGCTTGGGACGGGCAAACTATGGCTACACCTTC. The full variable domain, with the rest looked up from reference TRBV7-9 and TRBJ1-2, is DTGVSQNPRHKITKRGQNVTFRCDPISEHNRLYWYRQTLGQGPEFLTYFQNEAQLEKSRLLSDRFSAERPKGSFSTLEIQRTEQGDSAMYLCASSLGRANYGYTFGSGTRLTVV.

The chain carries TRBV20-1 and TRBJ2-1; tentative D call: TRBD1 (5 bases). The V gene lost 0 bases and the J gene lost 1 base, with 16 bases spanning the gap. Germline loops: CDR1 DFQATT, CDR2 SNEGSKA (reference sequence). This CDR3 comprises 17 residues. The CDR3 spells CSAREGDLFGSYNEQFF. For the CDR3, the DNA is TGCAGTGCTAGAGAAGGGGATCTGTTCGGATCCTACAATGAGCAGTTCTTC.

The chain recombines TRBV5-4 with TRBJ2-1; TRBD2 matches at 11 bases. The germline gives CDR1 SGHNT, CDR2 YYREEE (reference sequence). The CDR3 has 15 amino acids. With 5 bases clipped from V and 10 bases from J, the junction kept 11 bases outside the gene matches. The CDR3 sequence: CASSPTSGGVSEQFF. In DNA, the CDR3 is TGTGCCAGCAGTCCCACTAGCGGGGGTGTCTCCGAGCAGTTCTTC.

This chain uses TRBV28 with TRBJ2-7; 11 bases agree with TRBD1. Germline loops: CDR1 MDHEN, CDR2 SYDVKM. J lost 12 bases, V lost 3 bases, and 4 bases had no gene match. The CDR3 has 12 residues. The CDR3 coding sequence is TGTGCCAGCAGTTTCGGGACAGGGGGTGCGTACGTC. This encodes CASSFGTGGAYV.

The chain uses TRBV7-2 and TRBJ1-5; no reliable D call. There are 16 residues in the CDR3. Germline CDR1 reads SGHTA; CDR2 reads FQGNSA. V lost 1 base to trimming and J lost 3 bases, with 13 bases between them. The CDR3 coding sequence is TGTGCCAGCAGCTTAGTGGGTTCTGGGGTCAATCAGCCCCAGCATTTT. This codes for CASSLVGSGVNQPQHF.